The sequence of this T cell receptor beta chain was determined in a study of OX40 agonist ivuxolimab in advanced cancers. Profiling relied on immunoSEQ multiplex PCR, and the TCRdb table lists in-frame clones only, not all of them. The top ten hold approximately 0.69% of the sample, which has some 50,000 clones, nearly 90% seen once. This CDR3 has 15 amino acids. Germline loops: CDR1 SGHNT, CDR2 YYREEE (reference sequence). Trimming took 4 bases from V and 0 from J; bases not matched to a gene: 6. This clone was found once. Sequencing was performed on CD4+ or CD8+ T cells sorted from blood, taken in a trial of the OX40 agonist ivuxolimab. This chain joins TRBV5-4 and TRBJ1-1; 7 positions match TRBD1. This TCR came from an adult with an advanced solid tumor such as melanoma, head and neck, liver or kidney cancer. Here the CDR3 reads CASSNAGTVNTEAFF. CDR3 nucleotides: TGTGCCAGCAGCAACGCCGGGACAGTGAACACTGAAGCTTTCTTT. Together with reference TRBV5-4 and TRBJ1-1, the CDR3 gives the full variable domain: ETGVTQSPTHLIKTRGQQVTLRCSSQSGHNTVSWYQQALGQGPQFIFQYYREEENGRGNFPPRFSGLQFPNYSSELNVNALELDDSALYLCASSNAGTVNTEAFFGQGTRLTVV.